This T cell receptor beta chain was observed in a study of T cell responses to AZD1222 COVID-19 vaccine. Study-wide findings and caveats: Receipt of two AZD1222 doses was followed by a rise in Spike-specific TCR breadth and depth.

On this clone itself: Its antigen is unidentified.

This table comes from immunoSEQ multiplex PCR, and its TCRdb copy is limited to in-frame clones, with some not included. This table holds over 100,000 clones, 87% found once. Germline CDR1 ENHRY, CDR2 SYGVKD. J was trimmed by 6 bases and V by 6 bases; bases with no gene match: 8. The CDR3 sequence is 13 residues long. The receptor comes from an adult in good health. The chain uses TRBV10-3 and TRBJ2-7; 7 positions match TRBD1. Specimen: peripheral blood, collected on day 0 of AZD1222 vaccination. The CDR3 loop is CAISLTGDGEQYF. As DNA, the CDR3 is TGTGCCATCAGCCTAACAGGGGACGGCGAGCAGTACTTC.